These 23 T cell receptor beta chains share one sample of origin, sequenced in a study of cytomegalovirus exposure and HLA in healthy donors. Use of 60 Vbeta and 13 Jbeta primers characterized the PCR. Sequenced by immunoSEQ multiplex PCR; TCRdb stores in-frame clones only, minus some. The table has approximately 110,000 clones, roughly three fifths seen once. The sequencing input was PBMCs. These receptors came from a young man in good health and CMV-seropositive.

This clone was found a few times. The rearrangement uses TRBV6-1 and TRBJ2-2, with 9 bases that match TRBD2. Germline trimming cut 4 bases from V and 6 bases from J; bases unmatched to any gene: 9. Germline CDR1 reads MNHNS; CDR2 reads SASEGT. The CDR3 consists of 16 residues. DNA for the CDR3: TGTGCCAGCAGTGCGCGGGGTAGCGGGGGCCCCGGGGAGCTGTTTTTT. It specifies CASSARGSGGPGELFF.

The chain links TRBV19 to TRBJ2-1; D unresolved. Germline-derived CDR1 and CDR2 are LNHDA and SQIVND (reference sequence). This CDR3 is 13 amino acids long. V lost 5 bases to trimming and J lost 6 bases, with 11 bases between them. The CDR3 nucleotides are TGTGCCAGTAGTCGTAACCGCGGCAATGAGCAGTTCTTC. It yields the protein CASSRNRGNEQFF.

This chain joins TRBV19 and TRBJ2-3; 11 bases are a match to TRBD2. J gave up 0 bases and V 7 bases, and 9 bases lay outside the gene matches. The CDR3 has 17 residues. The V gene's germline CDR1 is LNHDA and CDR2 SQIVND (reference sequence). CDR3 sequence: CASIPSRLAGSTDTQYF. The CDR3 nucleotides read TGTGCCAGTATTCCCAGCCGACTAGCGGGGAGCACAGATACGCAGTATTTT.

This clone was counted a few times. The rearrangement joins TRBV4-2 to TRBJ2-3; 9 bases map to TRBD1. The CDR3 totals 14 residues. From germline, CDR1 is LGHNA and CDR2 YNFKEQ. V lost 5 bases to trimming and J lost 5 bases; unmatched junction nucleotides: 5. This CDR3 is CASSERTGEDTQYF. Here the CDR3 DNA reads TGTGCCAGCAGCGAACGGACAGGGGAAGATACGCAGTATTTT.

The rearrangement links TRBV7-8 to TRBJ2-7, with TRBD1 matching 7 bases. V trimming: 1 base; J trimming: 2 bases; junction bases outside the gene matches: 2. There are 14 residues in the CDR3. Germline loops: CDR1 SGHVS, CDR2 FQNEAQ. The CDR3: CASSLEGQTYEQYF. In DNA, the CDR3 is TGTGCCAGCAGCTTAGAGGGACAGACCTACGAGCAGTACTTC.

The chain couples TRBV2 to TRBJ1-3; no reliable D call. This CDR3 contains 14 residues. Germline lookup yields CDR1 SNHLY and CDR2 FYNNEI. The ends were cut back, 6 bases at V and 3 bases at J, with 12 bases in the middle. CDR3 in amino acids: CASSPQIFGNTIYF. The CDR3 bases are TGTGCCAGCAGCCCACAGATTTTTGGAAACACCATATATTTT.

This clone has just one count. This chain connects TRBV6-4 to TRBJ2-3; 11 nucleotides match TRBD2. The CDR3 has 16 residues. After removal of 3 bases from V and 4 bases from J, the junction contained 6 bases not matched to a gene. The germline CDR1 and CDR2 sequences are MRHNA and SNTAGT. The CDR3 reads CASSDSSGGAADTQYF. In DNA, the CDR3 is TGTGCCAGCAGTGATAGTAGCGGGGGGGCTGCAGATACGCAGTATTTT.

The V call is TRBV29-1, the J call TRBJ2-1; D is uncertain. The germline V and J ends were trimmed by 6 bases and 10 bases, with 10 bases remaining between them. Germline loops: CDR1 SQVTM, CDR2 ANQGSEA. The CDR3 is 10 amino acids. CDR3 nucleotide sequence: TGCAGCGTGCAGGTAAACGAGCAGTTCTTC. It translates to CSVQVNEQFF.

The rearrangement joins TRBV14 to TRBJ1-1; tentative D call: TRBD1 (6 bases). Trimming removed 1 base from V and 3 bases from J, with 15 bases in between. CDR1 and CDR2 (germline): SGHDN, FVKESK. CDR3 size: 16 residues. The CDR3 sequence: CASSQGYAGADTEAFF. The CDR3 DNA reads as TGTGCCAGCAGCCAAGGGTATGCGGGGGCAGACACTGAAGCTTTCTTT.

The rearrangement uses TRBV18 and TRBJ2-7; 11 bases are a match to TRBD1. The CDR3 loop spans 15 amino acids. Germline trimming cut 4 bases from V and 5 bases from J; bases unmatched to any gene: 7. Germline V CDR1 and CDR2: KGHSH, LQKENI. In DNA, the CDR3 is TGTGCCAGCTCACTGCAACAGGGACAGGGGGACGAGCAGTACTTC. Its protein product is CASSLQQGQGDEQYF.

The J gene is TRBJ1-2, the V gene TRBV5-5; no clear D gene. CDR1 and CDR2 (germline): SGHKS, YYEKEE (reference sequence). Trimming removed 0 bases at V and 7 bases at J, with 10 bases between. The CDR3 is 13 amino acids. The CDR3 here is CASSLADLGGYTF. The CDR3 region has the DNA TGTGCCAGCAGCTTGGCAGATCTAGGTGGCTACACCTTC.

The chain employs TRBV18 and TRBJ2-5; no clear D. Germline assignment: CDR1 KGHSH and CDR2 LQKENI. V was clipped by 3 bases and J by 3 bases, with 5 bases between them. The CDR3 contains 12 residues. DNA for the CDR3: TGTGCCAGCTCACCGTCCGAAGAGACCCAGTACTTC. It translates to CASSPSEETQYF.

The chain links TRBV6-1 to TRBJ1-1; D gene unclear. Deletions cut 0 bases from V and 4 bases from J, with 15 bases between. The CDR3 consists of 16 residues. Germline lookup yields CDR1 MNHNS and CDR2 SASEGT. The CDR3, as DNA: TGTGCCAGCAGTGAAGCGCGAACGAGGGTCGGCACTGAAGCTTTCTTT. Residues: CASSEARTRVGTEAFF.

The V gene is TRBV5-1, the J gene TRBJ2-7; TRBD1 matches at 8 bases. The CDR3 loop spans 14 amino acids. Germline values: CDR1 SGHRS, CDR2 YFSETQ. The V segment lost 4 bases and the J segment 0 bases; nucleotides outside the gene matches: 3. CDR3 sequence (DNA): TGCGCCAGCAGCACGACAGGGGTCTCCTACGAGCAGTACTTC. Amino acid sequence: CASSTTGVSYEQYF. The full variable domain, rest sourced from reference TRBV5-1 and TRBJ2-7, is KAGVTQTPRYLIKTRGQQVTLSCSPISGHRSVSWYQQTPGQGLQFLFEYFSETQRNKGNFPGRFSGRQFSNSRSEMNVSTLELGDSALYLCASSTTGVSYEQYFGPGTRLTVT.

CDR3 residues: CSAGLAGHSTDTQYF. In nucleotides, the CDR3 is TGCAGCGCCGGACTAGCGGGACACAGCACAGATACGCAGTATTTT. The chain employs TRBV29-1 and TRBJ2-3, with TRBD2 identical over 12 bases. Germline lookup yields CDR1 SQVTM and CDR2 ANQGSEA. V dropped 7 bases and J dropped 0; count of bases not matched to a gene: 5. This CDR3 has 15 residues.

The genes are TRBV5-1 and TRBJ2-1; 10 bases agree with TRBD2. Germline loops: CDR1 SGHRS, CDR2 YFSETQ. V shed 4 bases and J 6 bases; nucleotides not matched to a gene: 7. The CDR3 runs to 15 residues. CDR3 sequence: CASSPQAGGLNEQFF. For the CDR3, the DNA is TGCGCCAGCAGCCCCCAAGCGGGGGGGCTCAATGAGCAGTTCTTC.

The chain uses TRBV2 and TRBJ1-6; tentatively, D is TRBD1 (5 bases). V lost 7 bases and J 7 bases, leaving 14 bases between the germline ends. This CDR3 is 14 amino acids long. CDR1 is SNHLY, CDR2 FYNNEI, per germline. In DNA form, the CDR3 reads TGTGCCAGCACAGTGATGGAGGGGAATTCACCCCTCCACTTT. Translating it yields CASTVMEGNSPLHF.

This clone showed up just a few times. The CDR3 region is CASSVTSGVSYNEQFF. CDR3 nucleotide sequence: TGTGCCAGCAGCGTGACTAGCGGGGTCTCCTACAATGAGCAGTTCTTC. The V and J genes are TRBV9 and TRBJ2-1, with 11 bases fitting TRBD2. The ends lost 2 bases at V and 0 bases at J; junction bases unmatched: 1. Germline V gene sequence: CDR1 SGDLS, CDR2 YYNGEE. This CDR3 comprises 16 residues.

The V call is TRBV27, the J call TRBJ1-3, with D unresolved. V was shortened by 1 base and J by 3 bases, with 16 bases between the two germline ends. The CDR3 extends over 17 amino acids. Germline V gene data show CDR1 as MNHEY and CDR2 as SMNVEV (reference sequence). CDR3 protein: CASSLFGPGRFGNTIYF. CDR3 nucleotide sequence: TGTGCCAGCAGTTTATTTGGTCCTGGGCGATTTGGAAACACCATATATTTT.

The V call is TRBV7-9, the J call TRBJ1-1; a weak D match, TRBD1 (6 bases). V lost 5 bases, J lost 4 bases, and 20 bases lay in between. The germline V gene has CDR1 SEHNR and CDR2 FQNEAQ (reference sequence). The CDR3 sequence is 16 residues long. This chain's CDR3 is CASSPTPTGSGTEAFF. The CDR3, as DNA: TGTGCCAGCAGCCCGACCCCAACAGGGTCTGGCACTGAAGCTTTCTTT.

This chain links TRBV10-1 with TRBJ2-7; D perhaps matches TRBD1 (6 bases). CDR1 WNHNN and CDR2 SYGVQD come from the germline V gene (reference sequence). This CDR3 has 15 residues. V lost 3 bases and J lost 6, with 18 bases in between. CDR3 bases: TGCGCCAGCAGTGATGGCGGCCCAGGGGTATCCGAGCAGTACTTC. Translation gives CASSDGGPGVSEQYF.

This clone occurred once. This chain uses TRBV19 with TRBJ1-1, with 8 bases aligning to TRBD1. The CDR3 is made up of 18 amino acids. V lost 5 bases to trimming and J lost 4 bases; unmatched junction nucleotides: 18. CDR1 LNHDA and CDR2 SQIVND come from the germline V gene (reference sequence). Here the CDR3 reads CASSQSNPGGGLITEAFF. In DNA form, the CDR3 reads TGTGCCAGTAGTCAATCAAATCCAGGGGGCGGTCTAATCACTGAAGCTTTCTTT.

The CDR3 loop reads CASSQDGWPYGYTF. In DNA form, the CDR3 reads TGTGCCAGCAGCCAAGACGGGTGGCCCTATGGCTACACCTTC. This chain connects TRBV14 to TRBJ1-2; no clear D. The CDR3 length is 14 residues. V lost 0 bases and J 4 bases, leaving 9 bases between the germline ends. The germline V gene has CDR1 SGHDN and CDR2 FVKESK.